Listed below are T cell receptor beta chains from one sample, sequenced in a study of PD-L1 blockade in urothelial cancer. TCRdb's copy holds only in-frame clones and misses some; the assay was immunoSEQ multiplex PCR. The sample lists around 29,000 clones, 80% to 90% occurring once. The sample in question was PBMCs, obtained around atezolizumab (anti-PD-L1) treatment. The receptors were sampled from a man between 70 and 80 years old with urothelial cancer. Each CDR3 is given with its conserved first and last residue. Fields, in order: V gene, clone size, J gene, D gene, CDR3 DNA, CDR3 protein. A D gene is named only where the DNA matches it firmly. The size entry is marked missing in some rows and otherwise reads once, few, many or a size class.

TRBV5-4	.	TRBJ2-5	TRBD1	TGTGCCAGCAACCTCAAAACAGGGGCTCAAGAGACCCAGTACTTC	CASNLKTGAQETQYF
TRBV19	.	TRBJ1-2	.	TGTGCCAGTAGTCCTAGGGGGGGCGGCTACACCTTC	CASSPRGGGYTF
TRBV27	few	TRBJ2-7	.	TGTGCCAGCAGTTTAGGCTCGACCTACGAGCAGTACTTC	CASSLGSTYEQYF
TRBV4-1	.	TRBJ2-4	TRBD2	TGCGCCAGCAGCCCCTCACAGACTAGCGGATTTGGAGCCAAAAACATTCAGTACTTC	CASSPSQTSGFGAKNIQYF
TRBV4-3	few	TRBJ1-1	TRBD1	TGCGCCAGCAGCCAAGCCCGGACAGGGGGAACTGAAGCTTTCTTT	CASSQARTGGTEAFF
TRBV29-1	.	TRBJ2-1	TRBD2	TGCAGCGTTGTGGGCCCTAGCGGCCTACTTAGTGAGCAGTTCTTC	CSVVGPSGLLSEQFF
TRBV2	.	TRBJ1-5	TRBD1	TGTGCCAGCAGTGAATCAGGGGGCGGGCAGCCCCAGCATTTT	CASSESGGGQPQHF
TRBV28	.	TRBJ2-7	TRBD1	TGTGCCAGCAGCACGATGGGACAGGCCCACGAGCAGTACTTC	CASSTMGQAHEQYF
TRBV9	.	TRBJ2-3	.	TGTGCCAGCAGCGTAGTTGAGAGGGATACGCAGTATTTT	CASSVVERDTQYF
TRBV4-1	once	TRBJ1-1	TRBD1	TGCGCCAGCAGTCCAGTTCAGAAGGGAAACCCGGGACAGAGGAAGAACACTGAAGCTTTCTTT	CASSPVQKGNPGQRKNTEAFF
TRBV7-2	.	TRBJ1-1	.	TGTGCCAGCAGCTTAGTAAGGCAGGGAGGCCCTCGTGAAGCTTTCTTT	CASSLVRQGGPREAFF
TRBV29-1	.	TRBJ2-3	.	TGCAGCGTTGAAGGGGCAGGCGTTGATACGCAGTATTTT	CSVEGAGVDTQYF
TRBV4-2	.	TRBJ2-1	TRBD2	TGTGCCAGCAGCCAAGAGGCTAGGCTAGCGGGGAGCTCCTACAATGAGCAGTTCTTC	CASSQEARLAGSSYNEQFF
TRBV4-3	.	TRBJ2-3	TRBD2	TGCGCCAGCAGCCAAGATCCGGGGGGGACAGATACGCAGTATTTT	CASSQDPGGTDTQYF
TRBV6-5	.	TRBJ2-2	.	TGTGCCAGCAGTCCAAACACCGGGGAGCTGTTTTTT	CASSPNTGELFF
TRBV18	few	TRBJ2-3	TRBD1	TGTGCCAGCTCACAATCGACAGGGACAGCAGATACGCAGTATTTT	CASSQSTGTADTQYF
TRBV30	.	TRBJ1-3	.	TGTGCCTGGAATGGGGACAACTTCAGAAACACCATATATTTT	CAWNGDNFRNTIYF
TRBV9	.	TRBJ1-1	.	TGTGCCAGCCGACCTAGAGACAGATTGAACACTGAAGCTTTCTTT	CASRPRDRLNTEAFF
TRBV5-1	.	TRBJ2-1	.	TGCGCCAGCAGCCCGGGTCCCAGCTCCTACAATGAGCAGTTCTTC	CASSPGPSSYNEQFF
TRBV9	.	TRBJ2-7	TRBD2	TGTGCCAGCAGCGTGAATCCGGGAGGTGTCGACGAGCAGTACTTC	CASSVNPGGVDEQYF
TRBV18	.	TRBJ1-4	.	TGTGCCAGCTCATTGGACAGTCAGGGAGAAAAACTGTTTTTT	CASSLDSQGEKLFF
TRBV7-9	.	TRBJ1-2	TRBD1	TGTGCCAGCAGCTCCGAGGGACAGGCTTCCTCTGGCTACACCTTC	CASSSEGQASSGYTF